This T cell receptor (beta chain) was obtained from a study of T-cell reconstitution after alpha-beta-depleted transplantation in children. Unique molecular identifiers were built into the TCRbeta library. TCRdb reprocessed the PCR reads via MiXCR and lists one record per CDR3 protein. This table holds about 540,000 distinct CDR3 sequences, around 16% found once. V lost 7 bases to trimming and J lost 9 bases, with 19 bases between them. CDR3 length: 14 residues. At least ten counts were recorded for this clonotype. The sample was PBMCs from the stem cell graft donor, taken from the stem cell graft. The rearrangement links TRBV12-3 or TRBV12-4 to TRBJ2-1, with a weak D call TRBD1 (5 bases). This sequence originates from a human donor who donated a stem cell graft to a child with acute lymphoblastic leukemia. As DNA, the CDR3 is TGTGCCAGCAAGGCGAGCCAGGGAAGCAGTGAGCAGTTCTTC. Protein sequence: CASKASQGSSEQFF.